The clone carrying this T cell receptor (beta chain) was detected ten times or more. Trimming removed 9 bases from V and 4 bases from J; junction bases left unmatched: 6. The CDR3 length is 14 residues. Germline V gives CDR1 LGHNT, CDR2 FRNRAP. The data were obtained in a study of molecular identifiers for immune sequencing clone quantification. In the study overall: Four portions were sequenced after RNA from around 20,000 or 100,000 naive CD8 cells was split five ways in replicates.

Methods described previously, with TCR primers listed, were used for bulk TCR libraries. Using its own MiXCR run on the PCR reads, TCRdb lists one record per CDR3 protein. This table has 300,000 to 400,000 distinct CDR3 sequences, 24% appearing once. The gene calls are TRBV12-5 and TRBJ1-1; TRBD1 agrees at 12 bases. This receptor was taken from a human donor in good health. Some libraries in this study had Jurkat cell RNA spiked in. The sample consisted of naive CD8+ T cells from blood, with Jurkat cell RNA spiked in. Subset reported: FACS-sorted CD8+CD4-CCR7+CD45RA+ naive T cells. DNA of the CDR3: TGTGCTAGCGGGGACAGGGGGCCGTTCACTGAAGCTTTCTTT. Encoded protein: CASGDRGPFTEAFF.